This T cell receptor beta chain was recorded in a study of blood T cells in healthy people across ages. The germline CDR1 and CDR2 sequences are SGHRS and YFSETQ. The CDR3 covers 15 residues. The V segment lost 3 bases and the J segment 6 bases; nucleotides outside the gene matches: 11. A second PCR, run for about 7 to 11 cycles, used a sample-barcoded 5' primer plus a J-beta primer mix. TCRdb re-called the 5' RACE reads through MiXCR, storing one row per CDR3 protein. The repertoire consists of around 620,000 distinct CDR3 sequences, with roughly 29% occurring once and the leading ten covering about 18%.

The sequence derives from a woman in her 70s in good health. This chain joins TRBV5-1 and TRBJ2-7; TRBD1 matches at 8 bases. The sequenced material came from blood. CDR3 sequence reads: CASSWDRPGSFEQYF. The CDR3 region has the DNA TGCGCCAGCAGCTGGGACAGGCCAGGTTCTTTCGAGCAGTACTTC.